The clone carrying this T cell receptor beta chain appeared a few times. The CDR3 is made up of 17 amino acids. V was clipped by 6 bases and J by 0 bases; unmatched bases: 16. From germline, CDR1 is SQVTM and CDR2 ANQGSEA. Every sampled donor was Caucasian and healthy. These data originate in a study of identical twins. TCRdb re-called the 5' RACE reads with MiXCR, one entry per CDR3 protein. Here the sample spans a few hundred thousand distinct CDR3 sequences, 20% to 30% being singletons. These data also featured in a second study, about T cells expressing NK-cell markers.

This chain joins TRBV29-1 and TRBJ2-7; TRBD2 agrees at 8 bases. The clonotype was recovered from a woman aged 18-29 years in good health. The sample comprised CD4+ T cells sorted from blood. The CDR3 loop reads CSVGGGRRTSGSYEQYF. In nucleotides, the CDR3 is TGCAGCGTCGGAGGGGGGCGGCGAACTAGCGGCTCCTACGAGCAGTACTTC.